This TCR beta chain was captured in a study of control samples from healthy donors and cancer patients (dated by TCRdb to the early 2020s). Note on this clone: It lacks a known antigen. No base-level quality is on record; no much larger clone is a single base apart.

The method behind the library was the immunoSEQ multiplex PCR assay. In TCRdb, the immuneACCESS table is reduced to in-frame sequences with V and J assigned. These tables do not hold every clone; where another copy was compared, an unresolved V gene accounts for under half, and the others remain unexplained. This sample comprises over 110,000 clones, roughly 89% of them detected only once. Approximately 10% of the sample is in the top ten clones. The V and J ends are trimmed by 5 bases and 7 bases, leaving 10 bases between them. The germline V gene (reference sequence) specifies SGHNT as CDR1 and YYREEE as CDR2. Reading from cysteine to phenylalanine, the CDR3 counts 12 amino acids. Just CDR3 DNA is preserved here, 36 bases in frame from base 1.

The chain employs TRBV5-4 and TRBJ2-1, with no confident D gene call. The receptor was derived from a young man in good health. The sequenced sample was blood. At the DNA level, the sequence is TGTGCCAGCAGTGTTCCAGGAAATGAGCAGTTCTTC. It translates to CASSVPGNEQFF.